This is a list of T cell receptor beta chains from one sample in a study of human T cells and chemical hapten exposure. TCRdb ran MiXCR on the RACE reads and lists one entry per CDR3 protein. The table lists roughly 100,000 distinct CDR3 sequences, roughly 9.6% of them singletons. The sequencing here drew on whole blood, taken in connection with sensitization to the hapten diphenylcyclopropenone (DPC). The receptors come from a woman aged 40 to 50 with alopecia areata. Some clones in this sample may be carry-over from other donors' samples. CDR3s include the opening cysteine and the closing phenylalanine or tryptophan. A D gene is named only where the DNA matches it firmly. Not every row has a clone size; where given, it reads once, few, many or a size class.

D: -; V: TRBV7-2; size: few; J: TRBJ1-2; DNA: TGTGCCAGCACCGGGACTAACCGTGGCTATGGCTACACCTTC; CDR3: CASTGTNRGYGYTF
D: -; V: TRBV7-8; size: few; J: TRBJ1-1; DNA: TGTGCCAGTTCCCGACAGGCCACTCTGAACACTGAAGCTTTCTTT; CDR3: CASSRQATLNTEAFF
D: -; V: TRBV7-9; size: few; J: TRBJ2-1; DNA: TGTGCCAGCAGCTTAGACTGGGCGCAAGATCACAATGAGCAGTTCTTC; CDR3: CASSLDWAQDHNEQFF
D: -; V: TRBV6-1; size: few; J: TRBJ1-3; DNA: TGTGCCAGCAGTGGGACGGGCCGAGGAAACACCATATATTTT; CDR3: CASSGTGRGNTIYF
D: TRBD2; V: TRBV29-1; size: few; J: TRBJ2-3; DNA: TGCAGCGTTGAAGACACCGCGGGGGTCGCCACTAGCACAGATACGCAGTATTTT; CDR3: CSVEDTAGVATSTDTQYF
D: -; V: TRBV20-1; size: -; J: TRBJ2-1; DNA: TGCAGTGCTAGCCGCTCGGGCTATCGCACGGATGAGCAGCTCTTC; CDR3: CSASRSGYRTDEQLF
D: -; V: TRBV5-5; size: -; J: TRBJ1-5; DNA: TGTGCCAGCAGCCTACAGGGTGTCATGACTCAGCCCCAGCATTTT; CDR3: CASSLQGVMTQPQHF
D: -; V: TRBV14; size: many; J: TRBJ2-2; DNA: TGTGCCAGCAGCCAAACAGAGCTCACCGGGGAGCTGTTTTTT; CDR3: CASSQTELTGELFF
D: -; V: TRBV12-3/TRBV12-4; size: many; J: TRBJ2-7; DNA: TGTGCCACCGCTCTCCGGGACTCCTACGAGCAGTACTTC; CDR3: CATALRDSYEQYF
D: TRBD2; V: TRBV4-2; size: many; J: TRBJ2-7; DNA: TGTGCCAGCAGTTTTGGACTAGCCGCCGAGCAGTACTTC; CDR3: CASSFGLAAEQYF
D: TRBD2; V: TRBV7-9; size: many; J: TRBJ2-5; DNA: TGTGCCAGCAGCTTCGGACTAGCGGGGGGACAAACGGGAGAGACCCAGTACTTC; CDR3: CASSFGLAGGQTGETQYF
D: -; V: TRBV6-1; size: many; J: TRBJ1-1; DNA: TGTGCCAGCAGTGCCGCCCAGTTCTCCACTGAAGCTTTCTTT; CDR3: CASSAAQFSTEAFF
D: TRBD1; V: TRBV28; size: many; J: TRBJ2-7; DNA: TGTGCCAGCAGTTCTTACCGATCGGACAGGGACGAGCAGTACTTC; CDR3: CASSSYRSDRDEQYF
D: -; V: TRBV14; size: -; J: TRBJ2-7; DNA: TGTGCCAGCAGCCAGTTGGGGGTCACCTACGAGCAGTACTTC; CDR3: CASSQLGVTYEQYF
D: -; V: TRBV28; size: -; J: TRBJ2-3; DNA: TGTGCCAGCAGTTTACGTAGCCCCGGTAGCACAGATACGCAGTATTTT; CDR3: CASSLRSPGSTDTQYF
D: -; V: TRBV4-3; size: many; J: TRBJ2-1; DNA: TGCGCCAGCAGCCAAGAATCTAGATGGAATGAGCAGTTCTTC; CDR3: CASSQESRWNEQFF
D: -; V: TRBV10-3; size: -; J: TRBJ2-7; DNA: TGTGCCATCAGTGAGTCCATGGCAGACTACGAGCAGTACTTC; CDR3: CAISESMADYEQYF
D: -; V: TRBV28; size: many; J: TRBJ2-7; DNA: TGTGCCAGCAGGGGTAGCGGACCGGGCCACGAGCAGTACTTC; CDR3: CASRGSGPGHEQYF
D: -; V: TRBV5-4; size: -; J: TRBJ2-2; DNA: TGTGCCAGCAGCTTGCCAGGGCGGACCGGGGAGCTGTTTTTT; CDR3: CASSLPGRTGELFF
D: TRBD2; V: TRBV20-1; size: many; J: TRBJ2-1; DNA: TGCAGTGCAACGACTAGCGGGGTGCGGAATGAGCAGTTCTTC; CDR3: CSATTSGVRNEQFF
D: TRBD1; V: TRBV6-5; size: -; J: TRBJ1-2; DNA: TGTGCCAGCAGTTCCCAGGGGGAGTGGGTAGGCTACACCTTC; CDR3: CASSSQGEWVGYTF
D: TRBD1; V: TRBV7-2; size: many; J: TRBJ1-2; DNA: TGTGCCAGCAGCGTGTCAGGGGGCGATGGCTACACCTTC; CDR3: CASSVSGGDGYTF
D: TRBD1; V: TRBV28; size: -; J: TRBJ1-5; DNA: TGTGCCAGCAGAACAGGGGGCATCGGGTATAGCAATCAGCCCCAGCATTTT; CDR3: CASRTGGIGYSNQPQHF